This record looks at one TCR beta chain sequence and its context. Antigen unknown. Sample treatment: oral pan-JAK inhibitor, 5-10 mg twice daily. PBMCs were stained for CD3, CD4 and CD8, and CD4+ and CD8+ T cells were sorted. cDNA reverse transcribed from extracted RNA served as the sequencing template. Sequenced by immunoSEQ multiplex PCR; TCRdb stores in-frame clones only, minus some. Counted here are approximately 120,000 clones, around 63% occurring once; the ten biggest clones make up more than 5%. This record belongs to a study of CD8+ T cells in alopecia areata. This CDR3 is built from 14 residues. Germline assignment: CDR1 MGHRA and CDR2 YSYEKL. The V and J ends lost 0 bases and 3 bases respectively, with 9 bases between them. Overall study results and limits: Sequencing of scalp samples also captures resident alphabeta T cells of normal skin.

V and J are TRBV4-1 and TRBJ2-7; D may match TRBD1 or TRBD2 (6 bases each). The sequencing here drew on CD4+ T cells sorted from blood, taken at week 4, from a patient treated with tofacitinib. This sequence was found in a human donor with alopecia areata. The CDR3 DNA is TGCGCCAGCAGCCAAGAAGGGGGGATCTACGAGCAGTACTTC. It codes for CASSQEGGIYEQYF.